Here is one T cell receptor beta chain with its context. Its antigen remains unknown. Using immunoSEQ multiplex PCR, the repertoire was profiled, and TCRdb retains in-frame clones only, with some absent. The table lists approximately 37,000 clones, roughly 91% of them singletons. The data were obtained in a study of graft-versus-host responses after intestinal transplantation. Study background: Induction using anti-thymocyte globulin, followed by tacrolimus and steroids for about 3 years, was given to all recipients.

Study-wide results and limits: Within the allografts of patients who had graft-donor T cell macrochimerism, graft-versus-host to host-versus-graft clonal ratios were high.

Sample: PBMCs, taken 267 days after transplant. The TCR originated in a human patient who received an intestinal transplant, so some T cells may come from the graft donor.

The CDR3 protein is CASSKATPGPTNYGYTF. The CDR3 nucleotides are TGTGCCAGCAGCAAAGCAACTCCGGGACCGACTAACTATGGCTACACCTTC. V gene TRBV21-1 combines with J gene TRBJ1-2. TRBV21-1 is tagged as a pseudogene. The CDR3 contains 17 residues.